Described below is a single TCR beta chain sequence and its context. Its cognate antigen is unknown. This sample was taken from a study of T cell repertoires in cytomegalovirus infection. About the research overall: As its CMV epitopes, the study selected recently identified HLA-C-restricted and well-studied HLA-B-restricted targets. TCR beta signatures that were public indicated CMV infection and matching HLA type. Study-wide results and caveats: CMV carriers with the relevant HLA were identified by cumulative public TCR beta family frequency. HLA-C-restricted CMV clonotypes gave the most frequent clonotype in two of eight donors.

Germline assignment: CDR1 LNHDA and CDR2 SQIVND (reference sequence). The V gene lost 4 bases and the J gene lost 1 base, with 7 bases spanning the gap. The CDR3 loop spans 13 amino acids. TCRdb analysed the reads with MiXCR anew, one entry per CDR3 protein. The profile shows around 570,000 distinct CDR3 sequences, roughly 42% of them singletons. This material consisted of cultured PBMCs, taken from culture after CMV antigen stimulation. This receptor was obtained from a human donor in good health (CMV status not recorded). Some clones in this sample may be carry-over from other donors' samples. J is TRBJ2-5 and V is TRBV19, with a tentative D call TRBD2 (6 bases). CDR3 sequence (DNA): TGTGCCAGTAGTACCGGGGGCCAAGAGACCCAGTACTTC. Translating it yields CASSTGGQETQYF.